The rows below give T cell receptor beta chains drawn from one sample of a study of blood T cells in healthy people across ages. MiXCR, run by TCRdb on the 5' RACE reads, gives a single entry per CDR3 protein. The sample carries under 2,000,000 distinct CDR3 sequences, about 50% recorded once. Sample: blood. These receptors were collected from a woman aged 40 to 55 in good health. CDR3s include the opening cysteine and the closing phenylalanine or tryptophan. The order of the fields is clone size, D gene, J gene, V gene, CDR3 DNA, CDR3 protein. D genes are given only for firm matches. Rows may omit the clone size; those that give it use once, few, many or a size class.

abundance: .; d_gene: TRBD1; j_gene: TRBJ2-1; v_gene: TRBV13; CDR3nt: TGTGCCAGCAGCACGACAGGGGGCGCCTCCTACAATGAGCAGTTCTTC; CDR3aa: CASSTTGGASYNEQFF
abundance: few; d_gene: .; j_gene: TRBJ2-1; v_gene: TRBV9; CDR3nt: TGTGCCAGTCATGACGCCTACAATGAGCAGTTCTTC; CDR3aa: CASHDAYNEQFF
abundance: .; d_gene: .; j_gene: TRBJ2-3; v_gene: TRBV7-9; CDR3nt: TGTGCCAGCAGTAAGTTGGGACGCTACACAGATACGCAGTATTTT; CDR3aa: CASSKLGRYTDTQYF
abundance: .; d_gene: TRBD1; j_gene: TRBJ1-5; v_gene: TRBV12-3/TRBV12-4; CDR3nt: TGTGCCAGTAAAGCAGGGGGTCAAGAACAGCCCCAGCATTTT; CDR3aa: CASKAGGQEQPQHF
abundance: many; d_gene: .; j_gene: TRBJ2-7; v_gene: TRBV4-3; CDR3nt: TGCGCCAGCAGCCAAGCCCTAGGGTACGAGCAGTACTTC; CDR3aa: CASSQALGYEQYF
abundance: .; d_gene: TRBD2; j_gene: TRBJ2-1; v_gene: TRBV29-1; CDR3nt: TGCAGCGTTGGTGGGAGGGCCCTGATCAATGAGCAGTTCTTC; CDR3aa: CSVGGRALINEQFF
abundance: .; d_gene: .; j_gene: TRBJ1-6; v_gene: TRBV11-2; CDR3nt: TGTGCCAGCAGCCGGGGTAATAATTCACCCCTCCACTTT; CDR3aa: CASSRGNNSPLHF
abundance: .; d_gene: TRBD2; j_gene: TRBJ2-7; v_gene: TRBV9; CDR3nt: TGTGCCAGCAGCGTTAGCGGGTCCGGCGAGCAGTACTTC; CDR3aa: CASSVSGSGEQYF
abundance: .; d_gene: .; j_gene: TRBJ1-4; v_gene: TRBV10-3; CDR3nt: TGTGCCATCAGTGGAGCAGGCACACCTAATGAAAAACTGTTTTTT; CDR3aa: CAISGAGTPNEKLFF
abundance: once; d_gene: .; j_gene: TRBJ2-6; v_gene: TRBV20-1; CDR3nt: TGCAGTGCTAGGTCCCTGACAGACGAGAACGTCCCGACTTTC; CDR3aa: CSARSLTDENVPTF
abundance: .; d_gene: .; j_gene: TRBJ1-6; v_gene: TRBV20-1; CDR3nt: TGCAGTGCTATAAGACCCTATAATTCACCCCTCCACTTT; CDR3aa: CSAIRPYNSPLHF
abundance: .; d_gene: TRBD2; j_gene: TRBJ2-3; v_gene: TRBV11-1; CDR3nt: TGTGCCAGCACCAAAAGACCCCAGGCGGGGGGACGCGATACGCAGTATTTT; CDR3aa: CASTKRPQAGGRDTQYF
abundance: .; d_gene: .; j_gene: TRBJ1-5; v_gene: TRBV12-5; CDR3nt: TGTGCTAGTGGTTTGGACAGGCAGTCGCAGCCCCAGCATTTT; CDR3aa: CASGLDRQSQPQHF
abundance: few; d_gene: .; j_gene: TRBJ2-7; v_gene: TRBV7-2; CDR3nt: TGTGCCAGCAGCTTAGTTCGGGAGTCCAACGAGCAGTACTTC; CDR3aa: CASSLVRESNEQYF
abundance: .; d_gene: TRBD1; j_gene: TRBJ2-2; v_gene: TRBV7-2; CDR3nt: TGTGCCAGCAGCTTCGGACAGGTTTCCACCGGGGAGCTGTTTTTT; CDR3aa: CASSFGQVSTGELFF
abundance: .; d_gene: .; j_gene: TRBJ2-4; v_gene: TRBV15; CDR3nt: TGTGCCACCAGCCCCCGCGACTTTTCAAACATTCAGTACTTC; CDR3aa: CATSPRDFSNIQYF
abundance: .; d_gene: .; j_gene: TRBJ1-1; v_gene: TRBV12-3/TRBV12-4; CDR3nt: TGTGCCAGCAGTAGCTATGGCGGACGGCATACTGAAGCTTTCTTT; CDR3aa: CASSSYGGRHTEAFF
abundance: .; d_gene: .; j_gene: TRBJ2-5; v_gene: TRBV12-3/TRBV12-4; CDR3nt: TGTGCCAGCAGCCACGGGTCCCAAGGACAGTACTTC; CDR3aa: CASSHGSQGQYF
abundance: few; d_gene: .; j_gene: TRBJ2-3; v_gene: TRBV29-1; CDR3nt: TGCAGCGCCCGGCTGGGGGGGCGAGATACGCAGTATTTT; CDR3aa: CSARLGGRDTQYF
abundance: .; d_gene: TRBD2; j_gene: TRBJ2-5; v_gene: TRBV5-6; CDR3nt: TGTGCCAGCAGCGTGGGGACTAGCTGGAAGACCCAGTACTTC; CDR3aa: CASSVGTSWKTQYF
abundance: .; d_gene: TRBD2; j_gene: TRBJ2-3; v_gene: TRBV7-2; CDR3nt: TGTGCCAGCAGCTTAGTACCTCTTGGCGGGGGGTTAACAGATACGCAGTATTTT; CDR3aa: CASSLVPLGGGLTDTQYF
abundance: few; d_gene: .; j_gene: TRBJ2-3; v_gene: TRBV28; CDR3nt: TGTGCCAGCAGTTTCTGGTCCAAGCAGATCACAGATACGCAGTATTTT; CDR3aa: CASSFWSKQITDTQYF
abundance: few; d_gene: .; j_gene: TRBJ2-4; v_gene: TRBV12-3/TRBV12-4; CDR3nt: TGTGCCAGCACCTCCGACGGGTTCGGGCAGTACTTC; CDR3aa: CASTSDGFGQYF
abundance: .; d_gene: TRBD1; j_gene: TRBJ1-2; v_gene: TRBV7-2; CDR3nt: TGTGCCAGCAGCTCGCTACAGGGGGCGGACTATGGCTACACCTTC; CDR3aa: CASSSLQGADYGYTF
abundance: .; d_gene: TRBD1; j_gene: TRBJ2-5; v_gene: TRBV9; CDR3nt: TGTGCCAGCAGCGGACCCCTTGGGACAGGGGTTGAGACCCAGTACTTC; CDR3aa: CASSGPLGTGVETQYF
abundance: .; d_gene: TRBD1; j_gene: TRBJ1-3; v_gene: TRBV5-6; CDR3nt: TGTGCCAGCAGCTCAGGGGGCTCTGGAAACACCATATATTTT; CDR3aa: CASSSGGSGNTIYF
abundance: .; d_gene: TRBD1; j_gene: TRBJ2-3; v_gene: TRBV6-5; CDR3nt: TGTGCCAGCAAGCCCAGGACAGGGGCGACAGATACGCAGTATTTT; CDR3aa: CASKPRTGATDTQYF
abundance: few; d_gene: .; j_gene: TRBJ1-2; v_gene: TRBV7-2; CDR3nt: TGTGCCAGCAGCTTAGGCGGGCAGCGGCTTAACTATGGCTACACCTTC; CDR3aa: CASSLGGQRLNYGYTF
abundance: .; d_gene: .; j_gene: TRBJ2-3; v_gene: TRBV3-1; CDR3nt: TGTGCCAGCAGCCAATTGACCGAAGATACGCAGTATTTT; CDR3aa: CASSQLTEDTQYF
abundance: .; d_gene: TRBD2; j_gene: TRBJ2-3; v_gene: TRBV12-3/TRBV12-4; CDR3nt: TGTGCCAGCAGTGGGGCCGGCGGGAGAACCACAGATACGCAGTATTTT; CDR3aa: CASSGAGGRTTDTQYF
abundance: .; d_gene: TRBD1; j_gene: TRBJ1-1; v_gene: TRBV29-1; CDR3nt: TGCAGCGTTGATAAGGCAGGGGGGACTGAAGCTTTCTTT; CDR3aa: CSVDKAGGTEAFF
abundance: .; d_gene: .; j_gene: TRBJ1-2; v_gene: TRBV7-9; CDR3nt: TGTACCAGCATCCCCACGGCAGCATATTATGGCTACACCTTC; CDR3aa: CTSIPTAAYYGYTF
abundance: .; d_gene: .; j_gene: TRBJ2-1; v_gene: TRBV10-3; CDR3nt: TGTGCCATCAGAGAGAGGGTGGGGGGAACCTACAATGAGCAGTTCTTC; CDR3aa: CAIRERVGGTYNEQFF
abundance: .; d_gene: .; j_gene: TRBJ2-1; v_gene: TRBV28; CDR3nt: TGTGCCAGCAGTTTAAGACATTTATCTTACAATGAGCAGTTCTTC; CDR3aa: CASSLRHLSYNEQFF
abundance: .; d_gene: .; j_gene: TRBJ2-7; v_gene: TRBV5-1; CDR3nt: TGCGCCAGCAGCTTATCGTCGGGGTCACGGGTAGGGTCCTACAATGAGCAGTACTTC; CDR3aa: CASSLSSGSRVGSYNEQYF
abundance: .; d_gene: .; j_gene: TRBJ2-1; v_gene: TRBV28; CDR3nt: TGTGCCAGCAGCACCTCACTAGTCACCCTGAATGAGCAGTTCTTC; CDR3aa: CASSTSLVTLNEQFF
abundance: .; d_gene: .; j_gene: TRBJ2-1; v_gene: TRBV5-1; CDR3nt: TGCGCCAGCAGCTCCCAAAGTCGTGAGCAGTTCTTC; CDR3aa: CASSSQSREQFF
abundance: few; d_gene: TRBD2; j_gene: TRBJ2-7; v_gene: TRBV4-3; CDR3nt: TGCGCCAGCAGCCAAAATTTCGGGGGGGCCCACGAGCAGTACTTC; CDR3aa: CASSQNFGGAHEQYF
abundance: .; d_gene: TRBD1; j_gene: TRBJ2-5; v_gene: TRBV6-5; CDR3nt: TGTGCCAGCAGTTACTCTGGGACAGGGGGCCCAGAGACCCAGTACTTC; CDR3aa: CASSYSGTGGPETQYF
abundance: few; d_gene: .; j_gene: TRBJ2-5; v_gene: TRBV2; CDR3nt: TGTGCCAGCAGTGCGACTAGCCAAGAGACCCAGTACTTC; CDR3aa: CASSATSQETQYF
abundance: .; d_gene: TRBD2; j_gene: TRBJ2-1; v_gene: TRBV20-1; CDR3nt: TGCAGTGCTAGAGATGGACTAGCGGGGGTCAATGAGCAGTTCTTC; CDR3aa: CSARDGLAGVNEQFF
abundance: .; d_gene: .; j_gene: TRBJ2-7; v_gene: TRBV4-2; CDR3nt: TGTGCCAGCAGCCAAGCCGGACAGCCCTACGAGCAGTACTTC; CDR3aa: CASSQAGQPYEQYF
abundance: .; d_gene: TRBD2; j_gene: TRBJ2-5; v_gene: TRBV20-1; CDR3nt: TGCAGTGCTAGAACATTAGGACTAGCGGGGGAGGTTGGAGAGACCCAGTACTTC; CDR3aa: CSARTLGLAGEVGETQYF
abundance: .; d_gene: TRBD2; j_gene: TRBJ2-3; v_gene: TRBV4-3; CDR3nt: TGCGCCAGCAGCCACCGACCCGGGACTAGCGGCACAGATACGCAGTATTTT; CDR3aa: CASSHRPGTSGTDTQYF
abundance: .; d_gene: TRBD2; j_gene: TRBJ2-1; v_gene: TRBV9; CDR3nt: TGTGCCAGCAGCGAGGGGACTATATACAATGAGCAGTTCTTC; CDR3aa: CASSEGTIYNEQFF
abundance: few; d_gene: .; j_gene: TRBJ2-3; v_gene: TRBV7-2; CDR3nt: TGTGCCAGCAGCTTAGCGCACTCAGCGGAGCCGGGTACGCAGTATTTT; CDR3aa: CASSLAHSAEPGTQYF
abundance: .; d_gene: .; j_gene: TRBJ2-3; v_gene: TRBV7-2; CDR3nt: TGTGCCAGCAGCCGACCATACACAGATACGCAGTATTTT; CDR3aa: CASSRPYTDTQYF
abundance: few; d_gene: .; j_gene: TRBJ2-6; v_gene: TRBV4-2; CDR3nt: TGTGCCAGCAGCCGACGCGGACTAAGCAGGGACACCTTTTTGGATCGGGCCAACGTCCTGACTTTC; CDR3aa: CASSRRGLSRDTFLDRANVLTF
abundance: .; d_gene: TRBD1; j_gene: TRBJ2-1; v_gene: TRBV6-1; CDR3nt: TGTGCCAGCAAGCACAGGGGTTCCTACAATGAGCAGTTCTTC; CDR3aa: CASKHRGSYNEQFF
abundance: many; d_gene: .; j_gene: TRBJ2-5; v_gene: TRBV29-1; CDR3nt: TGCAGCGCTCTACAAAACCAAGAGACCCAGTACTTC; CDR3aa: CSALQNQETQYF
abundance: .; d_gene: .; j_gene: TRBJ2-5; v_gene: TRBV6-5; CDR3nt: TGTGCCAGCAGTTACGTCCCCGGGACGGAGACCCAGTACTTC; CDR3aa: CASSYVPGTETQYF
abundance: .; d_gene: .; j_gene: TRBJ1-4; v_gene: TRBV20-1; CDR3nt: TGCAGTGCTAGTTTGTGGGCGACTAATGAAAAACTGTTTTTT; CDR3aa: CSASLWATNEKLFF
abundance: .; d_gene: .; j_gene: TRBJ2-3; v_gene: TRBV6-5; CDR3nt: TGTGCCAGCACATCCAACGGAGGCGGTGAAGATACGCAGTATTTT; CDR3aa: CASTSNGGGEDTQYF
abundance: .; d_gene: TRBD1; j_gene: TRBJ1-2; v_gene: TRBV7-2; CDR3nt: TGTGCCAGCAGCCCAGAGGGACAGGGTCTATATGGCTACACCTTC; CDR3aa: CASSPEGQGLYGYTF
abundance: .; d_gene: .; j_gene: TRBJ2-5; v_gene: TRBV10-3; CDR3nt: TGTGCCATCAGGACCGGGACCCAAGAGACCCAGTACTTC; CDR3aa: CAIRTGTQETQYF
abundance: .; d_gene: .; j_gene: TRBJ2-1; v_gene: TRBV10-2; CDR3nt: TGCGCCAGCAGTGACCTGGAGGGGGGCAATGAGCAGTTCTTC; CDR3aa: CASSDLEGGNEQFF
abundance: few; d_gene: .; j_gene: TRBJ1-2; v_gene: TRBV9; CDR3nt: TGTGCCAGCAGCGTAGCCGGGACATCTTCGTACACCTTC; CDR3aa: CASSVAGTSSYTF
abundance: .; d_gene: TRBD2; j_gene: TRBJ2-3; v_gene: TRBV7-3; CDR3nt: TGTGCCAGCAGCTTGGGACTAGCGGGGGGGATACGCACAGATACGCAGTATTTT; CDR3aa: CASSLGLAGGIRTDTQYF